These T cell receptor beta chains were read from a single sample in a study of cytomegalovirus exposure and HLA in healthy donors. Repertoires were generated with immunoSEQ multiplex PCR, while TCRdb's copy carries only in-frame clones and drops some. The sample has some 200,000 clones, roughly 84% seen once. Sample: PBMCs. These receptors were collected from a man in his fifties or sixties in good health and CMV-seronegative. CDR3s include the opening cysteine and the closing phenylalanine or tryptophan. The D gene is left open where the match is weak. The size entry is marked missing in some rows and otherwise reads once, few, many or a size class.

cdr3_nt: TGTGCCAGCAGTTTTTTAGCGGGGAGTGAGCAGTACTTC
cdr3_aa: CASSFLAGSEQYF
v_call: TRBV27
j_call: TRBJ2-7
clone_size: few
d_call: TRBD2

cdr3_nt: TGTGCCAGCAGCCAAGAAGGGCTAGCTCCGTACTTC
cdr3_aa: CASSQEGLAPYF
v_call: TRBV4-2
j_call: TRBJ2-7
clone_size: -
d_call: -

cdr3_nt: TGTGCCTGGAGCGTAGGGACTAGCGGGAGGATTCAGTACTTC
cdr3_aa: CAWSVGTSGRIQYF
v_call: TRBV30
j_call: TRBJ2-4
clone_size: -
d_call: TRBD2

cdr3_nt: TGTGCCAGCTCACCACGGACTAGCGGGACCTACAATGAGCAGTTCTTC
cdr3_aa: CASSPRTSGTYNEQFF
v_call: TRBV18
j_call: TRBJ2-1
clone_size: -
d_call: TRBD2

cdr3_nt: TGTGCCAGCAGTTCCGGACTAGCGGGAGACCGCTCCTACAATGAGCAGTTCTTC
cdr3_aa: CASSSGLAGDRSYNEQFF
v_call: TRBV27
j_call: TRBJ2-1
clone_size: -
d_call: TRBD2

cdr3_nt: TGTGCCAGCAGTTTCCAACCCCAGACAGACTATAATTCACCCCTCCACTTT
cdr3_aa: CASSFQPQTDYNSPLHF
v_call: TRBV28
j_call: TRBJ1-6
clone_size: -
d_call: -

cdr3_nt: TGCGCCAGCAGCCCTGGACAGGGGCAAGAGACCCAGTACTTC
cdr3_aa: CASSPGQGQETQYF
v_call: TRBV5-1
j_call: TRBJ2-5
clone_size: few
d_call: TRBD1

cdr3_nt: TGTGCCATCAGTGAGATTGCTAGCGGGAGGGCCAGAGATACGCAGTATTTT
cdr3_aa: CAISEIASGRARDTQYF
v_call: TRBV10-3
j_call: TRBJ2-3
clone_size: -
d_call: TRBD2

cdr3_nt: TGTGCCAGCACCACAGGGGGATACGAGCAGTACTTC
cdr3_aa: CASTTGGYEQYF
v_call: TRBV27
j_call: TRBJ2-7
clone_size: -
d_call: TRBD1

cdr3_nt: TGTGCCATCAGTGAGTGGAGGGGACTAGCGGGAGACGGCGAGCAGTACTTC
cdr3_aa: CAISEWRGLAGDGEQYF
v_call: TRBV10-3
j_call: TRBJ2-7
clone_size: -
d_call: TRBD2

cdr3_nt: TGTGCCAGTAGTCTTAGACAGATGAACACTGAAGCTTTCTTT
cdr3_aa: CASSLRQMNTEAFF
v_call: TRBV19
j_call: TRBJ1-1
clone_size: once
d_call: -

cdr3_nt: TGTGCCAGTAAAATTGGGACTAGCGGGAACCCAGATACGCAGTATTTT
cdr3_aa: CASKIGTSGNPDTQYF
v_call: TRBV28
j_call: TRBJ2-3
clone_size: -
d_call: TRBD2

cdr3_nt: TGTGCCAGCTCACCACCTGGACTAGCGGGAGGACAAGAGACCCAGTACTTC
cdr3_aa: CASSPPGLAGGQETQYF
v_call: TRBV18
j_call: TRBJ2-5
clone_size: -
d_call: TRBD2

cdr3_nt: TGTGCCAGCAGCAGACCCGGGCCAGACCGAGAAGGGGGCCAGTACTTC
cdr3_aa: CASSRPGPDREGGQYF
v_call: TRBV14
j_call: TRBJ2-5
clone_size: -
d_call: -

cdr3_nt: TGTGCCAGCAGCGGTCGGGAGGAAGAGACCCAGTACTTC
cdr3_aa: CASSGREEETQYF
v_call: TRBV11-2
j_call: TRBJ2-5
clone_size: -
d_call: TRBD2

cdr3_nt: TGCGCCAGCAGCCCTACTAGCGGGAGTGGAGATACGCAGTATTTT
cdr3_aa: CASSPTSGSGDTQYF
v_call: TRBV5-1
j_call: TRBJ2-3
clone_size: once
d_call: TRBD2

cdr3_nt: TGTGCCAGCTCACCAGGAAGCGGGAGGGCAGGAGATACGCAGTATTTT
cdr3_aa: CASSPGSGRAGDTQYF
v_call: TRBV18
j_call: TRBJ2-3
clone_size: -
d_call: TRBD2